This is a list of T cell receptor beta chains from one sample in a study of vaccination effects on CD4 cells after COVID-19. Their target antigens are unknown. Method: immunoSEQ multiplex PCR; TCRdb's copy keeps in-frame clones and lacks some. The sample shows 26,000 or so clones, approximately 80% of them seen only once. This material consisted of CD4+ T cells from PBMCs cultured with HCoV-NL63 spike peptides, taken before COVID-19 vaccination. The receptors stem from a human donor who had a prior SARS-CoV-2 infection. CDR3s include the opening cysteine and the closing phenylalanine or tryptophan. The D gene is left open where the match is weak. Clone size is not always given. Where it is, it says once, few, many or a class for expanded clones.

>once|-|TRBJ2-1|TRBV13
TGTGCCAGCAGCTTAAGGCCTAATGAGCAGTTCTTC
CASSLRPNEQFF
>few|-|TRBJ2-5|TRBV29-1
TGCAGCGGTTCGTATGGCAGCCAAGAGACCCAGTACTTC
CSGSYGSQETQYF
>few|-|TRBJ2-7|TRBV5-1
TGCGCCAGCAGCTTGGAGCCTCAAAAGGGCTACGAGCAGTACTTC
CASSLEPQKGYEQYF
>once|-|TRBJ2-7|TRBV28
TGTGCCAGCAGTGAACTGGACGGGGCCTACGAGCAGTACTTC
CASSELDGAYEQYF
>-|TRBD1|TRBJ2-1|TRBV18
TGTGCCAGCTCACCACCGGGACAGGGTGACGAGCAGTTCTTC
CASSPPGQGDEQFF
>-|-|TRBJ2-3|TRBV18
TGTGCCAGCTCACCGCTTTTCCGGGACTGGTTCACAGATACGCAGTATTTT
CASSPLFRDWFTDTQYF
>-|-|TRBJ2-3|TRBV2
TGTGCCAGCCAGCGGGTTAGAGATACGCAGTATTTT
CASQRVRDTQYF
>-|TRBD2|TRBJ2-1|TRBV5-1
TGCGCCAGCAGCTTGGGGTGGACTAGCGGACTATACAATGAGCAGTTCTTC
CASSLGWTSGLYNEQFF
>-|TRBD1|TRBJ1-1|TRBV13
TGTGCCAGCAGCGGGGACAGGGTTAAGACTGAAGCTTTCTTT
CASSGDRVKTEAFF
>-|TRBD1|TRBJ2-5|TRBV7-3
TGTGCCAGCAGCCGGGACAGGCAAGAGACCCAGTACTTC
CASSRDRQETQYF
>once|-|TRBJ2-5|TRBV5-1
TGCGCCAGCAGCTTGCTGACATACCAAGAGACCCAGTACTTC
CASSLLTYQETQYF
>-|TRBD2|TRBJ2-6|TRBV28
TGTGCCAGCAGTACTACCAGCGGGAGAGGCCCCGGGGCCAACGTCCTGACTTTC
CASSTTSGRGPGANVLTF
>-|-|TRBJ1-1|TRBV27
TGTGCCAGCAGCCGGACAGCCTTAATGAACACTGAAGCTTTCTTT
CASSRTALMNTEAFF
>few|TRBD2|TRBJ2-7|TRBV6-5
TGTGCCAGCAGCAGGACTAGCGGGACCTACGAGCAGTACTTC
CASSRTSGTYEQYF
>-|-|TRBJ1-4|TRBV7-9
TGTGCCAGCAGCCCCCGTTCCGAAAAACTGTTTTTT
CASSPRSEKLFF
>few|TRBD1|TRBJ1-2|TRBV11-3
TGTGCCAGCAGCACCTACAGGGGTGGCTACACCTTC
CASSTYRGGYTF
>few|TRBD2|TRBJ2-7|TRBV2
TGTGCCAGCAGTGAAGATTGGTCTAGCGGGACACAATACTTC
CASSEDWSSGTQYF
>-|-|TRBJ2-1|TRBV3-1/TRBV3-2
TGTGCCAGCAGCCAAGTGAGGGCTAGCATGTTCTTC
CASSQVRASMFF
>-|TRBD1|TRBJ1-3|TRBV5-4
TGTGCCAGCAGCTTGGGGTCGCCGGGACAGGGGTTATCAGACATATATTTT
CASSLGSPGQGLSDIYF
>-|-|TRBJ2-7|TRBV15
TGTGCCACCAGCAGAGGCCGGGACACCTCCTACGAGCAGTACTTC
CATSRGRDTSYEQYF
>few|-|TRBJ2-3|TRBV9
TGTGCCAGCAGTCCTAGCGAGACAGATACGCAGTATTTT
CASSPSETDTQYF
>-|TRBD1|TRBJ2-7|TRBV6-5
TGTGCCAGCAGTTACCGGGACAGGGAGTACGAGCAGTACTTC
CASSYRDREYEQYF
>-|-|TRBJ1-5|TRBV6-2/TRBV6-3
TGTGCCAGCAGTTACGCCCCCGGGGGACTATCAGGTCAGCCCCAGCATTTT
CASSYAPGGLSGQPQHF
>-|TRBD1|TRBJ2-5|TRBV7-8
TGTGCCAGCAGCTCCCGTCGGGGACAGGGGCAAGAGACCCAGTACTTC
CASSSRRGQGQETQYF
>-|-|TRBJ2-7|TRBV7-6
TGTGCCAGCAGCTTTTCGGTGGGGCCTCCCTACGAGCAGTACTTC
CASSFSVGPPYEQYF
>once|TRBD1|TRBJ1-1|TRBV5-1
TGCGCCAGCAGCACGCAGACAGGGGGGCAAGCTTTCTTT
CASSTQTGGQAFF
>-|-|TRBJ2-5|TRBV2
TGTGCCACCCAGTCTCCGGGGGAGACCCAGTACTTC
CATQSPGETQYF
>-|TRBD1|TRBJ2-5|TRBV19
TGTGCCAGTAGAGTTCAGGGGGCTCTTGTCGAGACCCAGTACTTC
CASRVQGALVETQYF
>-|-|TRBJ1-2|TRBV29-1
TGCAGCGTTGTGACGGTCATCGGGCTTGGCTACACCTTC
CSVVTVIGLGYTF
>-|TRBD2|TRBJ2-2|TRBV9
TGTGCCAGCAGCCCGAAGCGGGAGGGCTGGAACGGGGAGCTGTTTTTT
CASSPKREGWNGELFF
>once|TRBD2|TRBJ2-5|TRBV9
TGTGCCAGCAGCAGAACTAGTTGGGGGGGAGGAGAGACCCAGTACTTC
CASSRTSWGGGETQYF
>-|TRBD2|TRBJ2-3|TRBV5-1
TGCGCCAGCAGCTTGGGACTAGCCGAGACAGATACGCAGTATTTT
CASSLGLAETDTQYF
>-|-|TRBJ1-1|TRBV27
TGTGCCAGCAGTTACCGGGCGGTGGCCACTGAAGCTTTCTTT
CASSYRAVATEAFF
>-|TRBD2|TRBJ2-3|TRBV7-2
TGTGCCAGCAGCTTAGGGCCTAGCGGGACAGATACGCAGTATTTT
CASSLGPSGTDTQYF
>-|-|TRBJ2-7|TRBV5-4
TGTGCCAGCAGCTTGGTGGGGGGAGACTCCTACGAGCAGTACTTC
CASSLVGGDSYEQYF
>-|TRBD2|TRBJ2-1|TRBV4-2
TGTGCCAGCAGCCAAGACTATGGGACTAGCGGGAACAATGAGCAGTTCTTC
CASSQDYGTSGNNEQFF
>-|TRBD2|TRBJ2-7|TRBV18
TGTGCCAGCTCACCCGGCCTAGCGGGAGTCAGCTACGAGCAGTACTTC
CASSPGLAGVSYEQYF
>-|-|TRBJ1-1|TRBV24-1
TGTGCCACCAGTGACTCCGAAAGGGGGGACACTGAAGCTTTCTTT
CATSDSERGDTEAFF
>-|TRBD1|TRBJ1-5|TRBV12-3/TRBV12-4
TGTGCCAGCAGTTTAATAGGGGGCCGGGCCCAGCATTTT
CASSLIGGRAQHF
>once|TRBD1|TRBJ1-3|TRBV24-1
TGTGCCACCAGTGATCAAAACCCTACAGGGGCCGCCTGTGGAAACACCATATATTTT
CATSDQNPTGAACGNTIYF
>-|-|TRBJ2-2|TRBV24-1
TGTGCCACCAGTGTGAGGACCGGGGAGCTGTTTTTT
CATSVRTGELFF
>-|TRBD1|TRBJ1-2|TRBV5-4
TGTGCCAGCAGCTCCCCCCGGACAGGGTTGGATGGCTACACCTTC
CASSSPRTGLDGYTF
>-|TRBD1|TRBJ2-5|TRBV29-1
TGCAGCGTAGACTATACAGGGGGGCAAGAGACCCAGTACTTC
CSVDYTGGQETQYF
>-|-|TRBJ1-2|TRBV5-5
TGTGCCAGCAGCTTGGTTTATGACGTGCTCAATAGGGGCTACACCTTC
CASSLVYDVLNRGYTF
>-|TRBD2|TRBJ2-1|TRBV5-4
TGTGCCAGCAGCAGGGGAGGGCCCAACAATGAGCAGTTCTTC
CASSRGGPNNEQFF
>-|-|TRBJ2-7|TRBV3-1/TRBV3-2
TGTGCCAGCAGCCCTCGGACTATCGCCTACGAGCAGTACTTC
CASSPRTIAYEQYF
>-|-|TRBJ1-2|TRBV4-2
TGTGCCAGCAGCCAAGAGTTCAGGGCTTATGGCTACACCTTC
CASSQEFRAYGYTF
>-|-|TRBJ1-2|TRBV19
TGTGCCAGTAGTATTTTTCGTGACTATGGCTACACCTTC
CASSIFRDYGYTF
>-|-|TRBJ2-1|TRBV18
TGTGCCAGCTCACCAGGTGCGGGATTTAACTACAATGAGCAGTTCTTC
CASSPGAGFNYNEQFF
>-|TRBD2|TRBJ2-3|TRBV5-1
TGCGCCAGCAGCTTGGGACTAGCGGGGATGTCAGATACGCAGTATTTT
CASSLGLAGMSDTQYF
>-|TRBD2|TRBJ2-5|TRBV6-1
TGTGCCAGCAGTGGACGATTGGGGGGGGGCCAAGAGACCCAGTACTTC
CASSGRLGGGQETQYF
>-|-|TRBJ2-1|TRBV5-1
TGCGCCAGCAGCTTGGCGGGGTATAGCTCCTACAATGAGCAGTTCTTC
CASSLAGYSSYNEQFF
>-|-|TRBJ1-2|TRBV3-1/TRBV3-2
TGTGCCAGCAGCCGGGGCATCAACTATGGCTACACCTTC
CASSRGINYGYTF
>-|TRBD2|TRBJ2-1|TRBV5-1
TGCGCCAGCAGCTTGGTCCTAGCGGGCAACAATGAGCAGTTCTTC
CASSLVLAGNNEQFF
>-|-|TRBJ2-1|TRBV18
TGTGCCAGCTCACCATTCTTAAGTGAGCAGTTCTTC
CASSPFLSEQFF